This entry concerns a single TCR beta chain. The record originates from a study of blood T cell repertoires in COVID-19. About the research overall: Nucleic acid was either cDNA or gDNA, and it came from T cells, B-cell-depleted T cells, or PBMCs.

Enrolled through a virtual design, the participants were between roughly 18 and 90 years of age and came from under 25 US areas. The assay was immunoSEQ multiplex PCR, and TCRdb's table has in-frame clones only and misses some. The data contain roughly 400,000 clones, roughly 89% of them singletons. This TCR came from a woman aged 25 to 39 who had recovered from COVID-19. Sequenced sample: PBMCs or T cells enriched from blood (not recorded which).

CDR3 in amino acids: CATSDRTSGRAYEQFF. The CDR3 region has the DNA TGTGCCACCAGTGATAGAACTAGCGGACGAGCCTATGAGCAGTTCTTC. The genes are TRBV24-1 and TRBJ2-1; 8 bases are a match to TRBD2. The CDR3 spans 16 residues. V gave up 3 bases and J gave up 8 bases; unmatched junction bases: 11. Germline loops: CDR1 KGHDR, CDR2 SFDVKD.